The rows below give T cell receptor beta chains drawn from one sample of a study of PD-L1 blockade in urothelial cancer. Here immunoSEQ multiplex PCR was the method, and the copy in TCRdb shows in-frame clones only, minus some. The sample contains 50,000 to 65,000 clones, 84% of which appear only once. Sample: PBMCs, taken around atezolizumab (anti-PD-L1) treatment. The receptors derive from a man aged 40-49 years with urothelial cancer. The CDR3 runs from the conserved cysteine through the conserved F or W. A D gene is named only where the DNA matches it firmly. Part of the rows lack a size; the others show once, few, many or a class for expanded clones.

TRBJ2-4 | TRBV5-1 | TRBD2 | - | TGCGCCAGCAGCCCGTTAGCCGGGAGGGACATTCAGTACTTC | CASSPLAGRDIQYF
TRBJ1-1 | TRBV5-4 | - | - | TGTGCCAGCAGCCCCTTAAGACTAAACACTGAAGCTTTCTTT | CASSPLRLNTEAFF
TRBJ2-7 | TRBV6-5 | TRBD2 | - | TGTGCCAGCAGCGCGGGAGTAAGGTCCTACGAGCAGTACTTC | CASSAGVRSYEQYF
TRBJ2-1 | TRBV7-2 | - | once | TGTGCCAGCAGCTTAGACCGGGAGCCATCCTACAATGAGCAGTTCTTC | CASSLDREPSYNEQFF
TRBJ2-2 | TRBV7-7 | - | once | TGTGCTAGCAGCCCCCGGGAGACAGCGAACACCGGGGAGCTGTTTTTT | CASSPRETANTGELFF
TRBJ2-1 | TRBV21-1 | - | - | TGTGCCAGCAGCCCGCGACCCTCCTTCCAGCGGAGCTCCTACAATGAGCAGTTCTTC | CASSPRPSFQRSSYNEQFF
TRBJ2-1 | TRBV28 | TRBD2 | - | TGTGCCAGCACACCCGGGAGGGGAGATGAGCAGTTCTTC | CASTPGRGDEQFF
TRBJ2-1 | TRBV19 | TRBD2 | - | TGTGCCAGTAGTTTCCTAGCGGGGAATGAGCAGTTCTTC | CASSFLAGNEQFF
TRBJ2-3 | TRBV5-4 | - | few | TGTGCCAGCAGCCCTCGTAGCGTGTCCACAGATACGCAGTATTTT | CASSPRSVSTDTQYF
TRBJ1-5 | TRBV28 | - | - | TGTGCCAGCAGTTTGCTAATCCTCAAAAAAGGGGGCAATCAGCCCCAGCATTTT | CASSLLILKKGGNQPQHF
TRBJ1-2 | TRBV7-8 | - | - | TGTGCCAGCAGCCCGGAACAGCTCTATGGCTACACCTTC | CASSPEQLYGYTF
TRBJ2-2 | TRBV25-1 | - | once | TGTGCCAGCAGTGTAGGCCAGGGCCGGACCGGGGAGCTGTTTTTT | CASSVGQGRTGELFF